The 28 T cell receptor beta chains listed next were all sequenced from one sample in a study of T cells expressing NK-cell markers. TCRdb reprocessed the 5' RACE reads, with one entry per CDR3 protein and no DNA. The sample holds fewer than 400,000 distinct CDR3 sequences. Sequencing input: blood T cells: a sorted CD56 or NKG2C T cell subset, CD4+ or CD8+ T cells, or bulk PBMC T cells (not recorded which). The source is a woman aged 45-59 years in good health.

The chain uses TRBV7-9 and TRBJ2-1; TCRdb's assignment of TRBD2 cannot be checked, as there is no DNA. CDR1 SEHNR and CDR2 FQNEAQ come from the germline V gene (reference sequence). This CDR3 contains 17 residues. The CDR3 reads CASSSRLAGSTYNEQFF.

The chain couples TRBV19 to TRBJ2-5; TCRdb selects TRBD2, and the lack of DNA leaves this call unchecked. Germline CDR1 reads LNHDA; CDR2 reads SQIVND (reference sequence). This CDR3 is 15 amino acids long. The CDR3 here is CASTTQAGGRETQYF.

The chain combines TRBV11-3 with TRBJ2-1. This CDR3 is 15 amino acids long. The germline CDR1 and CDR2 sequences are SGHNT and YENEEA. The chain's CDR3 is CASSQDGNSYNEQFF.

The rearrangement uses TRBV29-1 and TRBJ2-7; TCRdb proposes TRBD1, but this gene call is untestable without DNA. CDR3 length equals 12 residues. Per the germline V gene, CDR1 is SQVTM and CDR2 is ANQGSEA. The CDR3 region is CSVAEGQVEQYF.

V gene TRBV29-1 combines with J gene TRBJ1-2. Germline loops: CDR1 SQVTM, CDR2 ANQGSEA. CDR3 length: 13 amino acids. CDR3 sequence reads: CSVDFAAGYGYTF.

V gene TRBV2 combines with J gene TRBJ2-7; TCRdb reports TRBD1, a call that lacks DNA to check it against. Germline V CDR1 and CDR2: SNHLY, FYNNEI. This CDR3 comprises 13 residues. CDR3 region: CASSGQGPVEQYF.

The J gene is TRBJ1-1, the V gene TRBV12-3 or TRBV12-4; there is no DNA to check the TCRdb D call of TRBD1. This CDR3 has 15 residues. The CDR3 reads CASSIRDRGGTEAFF.

The chain links TRBV18 to TRBJ2-1. This CDR3 contains 16 residues. In germline, CDR1 is KGHSH, CDR2 LQKENI. The CDR3 reads CASSPLAGSSYNEQFF.

The chain has TRBV11-2 and TRBJ2-1; TCRdb returns TRBD2, unconfirmable since there is no DNA. This CDR3 is 13 amino acids long. CDR1 is SGHAT and CDR2 is FQNNGV in the germline V gene. The CDR3 sequence is CASAREGPGEQFF.

The chain uses TRBV5-6 and TRBJ2-5; TCRdb picks TRBD1, but there is no DNA to check that call. Germline V CDR1 and CDR2: SGHDT, YYEEEE. The CDR3 spans 17 residues. The CDR3 sequence: CASSPSIGGSYQETQYF.

The chain joins TRBV11-2 to TRBJ2-1; TCRdb picks TRBD1, but there is no DNA to check that call. The CDR3 loop spans 14 amino acids. Germline CDR1 and CDR2: SGHAT and FQNNGV. CDR3 sequence reads: CASSLGQGNDEQFF.

The rearrangement joins TRBV24-1 to TRBJ2-3; TCRdb returns TRBD1, unconfirmable since there is no DNA. Germline loops: CDR1 KGHDR, CDR2 SFDVKD. CDR3 length: 16 amino acids. The CDR3 here is CATSDPLPGVSDTQYF.

This sequence joins TRBV30 and TRBJ1-1; TCRdb designates TRBD1, a call that cannot be tested without DNA. Germline V gene sequence: CDR1 GTSNPN, CDR2 SVGIG (reference sequence). The CDR3 loop spans 14 amino acids. CDR3 sequence: CAWSGGSPNTEAFF.

The V gene is TRBV28, the J gene TRBJ2-5; TCRdb outputs TRBD1, but without DNA this stays unchecked. The CDR3 extends over 14 amino acids. Germline CDR1 reads MDHEN; CDR2 reads SYDVKM. CDR3 in amino acids: CASSSSGAGETQYF.

Here the CDR3 reads CASSPPFNYGYTF. This chain connects TRBV11-2 to TRBJ1-2. Germline V CDR1 and CDR2: SGHAT, FQNNGV. The CDR3 length is 13 residues. Full variable domain (rest looked up from reference TRBV11-2 and TRBJ1-2): EAGVAQSPRYKIIEKRQSVAFWCNPISGHATLYWYQQILGQGPKLLIQFQNNGVVDDSQLPKDRFSAERLKGVDSTLKIQPAKLEDSAVYLCASSPPFNYGYTFGSGTRLTVV.

CDR3 sequence: CASSGALSGAETQYF. The chain employs TRBV12-3 or TRBV12-4 and TRBJ2-5; TCRdb's D call of TRBD2 is untestable without DNA. The CDR3 length is 15 residues.

J is TRBJ1-4 and V is TRBV6-1; with no DNA, the TCRdb D assignment of TRBD1 cannot be verified. This CDR3 has 14 amino acids. Germline V lookup: CDR1 MNHNS, CDR2 SASEGT. The CDR3 here is CAATLALGDEKLFF.

The chain recombines TRBV12-3 or TRBV12-4 with TRBJ2-1; checking the TCRdb D call of TRBD2 is not possible without DNA. This CDR3 has 14 amino acids. The CDR3 sequence is CGSHGGSHFNEQFF.

This rearrangement joins TRBV10-1 to TRBJ2-3; lacking DNA, the TRBD2 call made by TCRdb goes unchecked. The CDR3 loop spans 14 amino acids. Germline V gene data show CDR1 as WNHNN and CDR2 as SYGVQD (reference sequence). This CDR3 is CASSASQGGNTQYF.

The J gene is TRBJ2-7, the V gene TRBV7-6; TCRdb gives TRBD2 as the D gene, but with no DNA this cannot be confirmed. This CDR3 has 16 residues. The germline V gene has CDR1 SGHVS and CDR2 FNYEAQ. The CDR3: CASSPGLAGGLYEQYF.

The J gene is TRBJ2-2, the V gene TRBV28. There are 12 residues in the CDR3. Per germline, CDR1 MDHEN and CDR2 SYDVKM. The CDR3 loop reads CASSFLTGELFF.

This chain connects TRBV27 to TRBJ2-7; TCRdb indicates TRBD2, and absent DNA this call remains unverified. The length of the CDR3 is 17 residues. Per the germline V gene, CDR1 is MNHEY and CDR2 is SMNVEV (reference sequence). CDR3 residues: CASSPRLAGGPIREQYF.

The chain carries TRBV6-1 and TRBJ2-7; TCRdb outputs TRBD1, but without DNA this stays unchecked. The CDR3 totals 14 residues. The germline CDR1 and CDR2 sequences are MNHNS and SASEGT. This CDR3 reads CASSSRGISYEQYF.

The J gene is TRBJ1-2, the V gene TRBV5-1. The CDR3 extends over 13 amino acids. Germline values: CDR1 SGHRS, CDR2 YFSETQ. CDR3 sequence reads: CASSLKGFLGYTF.

The rearrangement links TRBV20-1 to TRBJ1-1. This CDR3 has 12 amino acids. Per the germline V gene, CDR1 is DFQATT and CDR2 is SNEGSKA (reference sequence). The CDR3 is CSVRVRGTEAFF.

The chain carries TRBV18 and TRBJ2-7; TCRdb names TRBD1, which stays unverified in the absence of DNA. This CDR3 spans 15 amino acids. Germline lookup yields CDR1 KGHSH and CDR2 LQKENI. The CDR3: CASSSPGREPYEQYF.

This chain uses TRBV5-5 with TRBJ2-3; with no DNA, the TCRdb D assignment of TRBD2 cannot be verified. Germline V gene lookup returns CDR1 SGHKS and CDR2 YYEKEE (reference sequence). The CDR3 loop spans 15 amino acids. The CDR3 region is CASSLQLAGTDTQYF.

The CDR3 protein is CASSITGASYNEQFF. J is TRBJ2-1 and V is TRBV19; as DNA is missing, the TRBD1 call by TCRdb cannot be tested. This CDR3 region has 15 residues. Germline V CDR1 and CDR2: LNHDA, SQIVND (reference sequence).